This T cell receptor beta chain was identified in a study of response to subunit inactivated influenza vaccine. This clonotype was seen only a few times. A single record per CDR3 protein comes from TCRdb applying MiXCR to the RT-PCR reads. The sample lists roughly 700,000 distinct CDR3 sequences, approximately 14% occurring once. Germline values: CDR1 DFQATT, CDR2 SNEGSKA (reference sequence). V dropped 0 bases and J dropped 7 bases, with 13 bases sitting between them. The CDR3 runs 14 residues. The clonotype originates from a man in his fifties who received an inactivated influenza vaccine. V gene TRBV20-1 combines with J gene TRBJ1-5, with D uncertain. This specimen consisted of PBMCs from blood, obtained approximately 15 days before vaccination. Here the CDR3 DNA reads TGCAGTGCTAGAGATGCAGGTTTTGGGCAGCCCCAGCATTTT. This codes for CSARDAGFGQPQHF.